These T cell receptor beta chains were read from a single sample in a study of healthy donors' naive CD4 and CD8 T cells. TCRdb fed the reads into MiXCR, producing one record per CDR3 protein. Among around 200,000 distinct CDR3 sequences, 74% were seen once, and the ten largest hold less than 2.5%. The sample taken for sequencing was naive CD4+ and CD8+ T cells sorted from blood, pooled from several donors. These receptors all stem from a pool of human donors in good health; the sample pools cells from several healthy donors. CDR3s include the opening cysteine and the closing phenylalanine or tryptophan. The D gene is left open where the match is weak. Where a row states a size, it is once, few, many or the class of an expanded clone; other rows omit it.

D | J | V | size | CDR3 | DNA
. | TRBJ1-6 | TRBV6-5 | . | CASRDITFNSPLHF | TGTGCCAGCAGAGATATTACTTTTAATTCACCCCTCCACTTT
. | TRBJ1-1 | TRBV6-5 | . | CASSYDGEGTEAFF | TGTGCCAGCAGTTACGATGGGGAGGGGACTGAAGCTTTCTTT
TRBD1 | TRBJ1-3 | TRBV29-1 | . | CSVAPDRGTGNTIYF | TGCAGCGTTGCCCCGGACAGGGGGACAGGAAACACCATATATTTT
. | TRBJ1-1 | TRBV29-1 | . | CGVADSLNTEAFF | TGCGGCGTTGCCGACAGTTTGAACACTGAAGCTTTCTTT
. | TRBJ2-5 | TRBV29-1 | . | CSVEGSIQETQYF | TGCAGCGTTGAAGGAAGTATTCAAGAGACCCAGTACTTC
. | TRBJ2-7 | TRBV29-1 | . | CSVERLPTRKGFYEQYF | TGCAGCGTTGAAAGGCTCCCGACTAGGAAGGGATTTTACGAGCAGTACTTC
. | TRBJ1-1 | TRBV6-5 | few | CASSYSSQGTEAFF | TGTGCCAGCAGTTACTCGTCCCAGGGGACAGAAGCTTTCTTT
TRBD1 | TRBJ2-1 | TRBV29-1 | . | CSVTGTGVFNAYYNEQFF | TGCAGCGTAACCGGGACAGGAGTATTCAACGCCTATTACAATGAGCAGTTCTTC
. | TRBJ2-7 | TRBV5-1 | . | CASSLARGSYEQYF | TGCGCCAGCAGCTTGGCCAGGGGTTCCTACGAGCAGTACTTC
. | TRBJ2-1 | TRBV29-1 | . | CSVGASAYNEQFF | TGCAGCGTTGGGGCTAGCGCCTACAATGAGCAGTTCTTC
. | TRBJ2-5 | TRBV29-1 | few | CSVASGDSIGEF | TGCAGCGTTGCCTCGGGAGACTCTATCGGGGAGTTC
. | TRBJ1-1 | TRBV15 | . | CATSRDVRGGGNTEAFF | TGTGCCACCAGCAGAGACGTCCGTGGTGGGGGGAACACTGAAGCTTTCTTT
. | TRBJ2-7 | TRBV6-2/TRBV6-3 | . | CASSYPTGYTYEQYF | TGTGCCAGCAGTTACCCTACAGGGTACACCTACGAGCAGTACTTC
TRBD2 | TRBJ2-3 | TRBV6-6 | few | CASSYLGGRGTDTQYF | TGTGCCAGCAGTTACTTAGGCGGGAGAGGCACAGATACGCAGTATTTT
TRBD1 | TRBJ2-1 | TRBV11-1 | . | CASSPGQGVNEQFF | TGTGCCAGCAGCCCGGGACAGGGGGTCAATGAGCAGTTCTTC
. | TRBJ1-2 | TRBV5-4 | . | CASSQALSYTF | TGTGCCAGCAGCCAAGCATTGAGCTACACCTTC
. | TRBJ2-7 | TRBV27 | . | CASSLTAGLYEQYF | TGTGCCAGCAGTCTAACGGCCGGGTTATACGAGCAGTACTTC
. | TRBJ1-1 | TRBV29-1 | . | CSVEDLKSGPTEAFF | TGCAGCGTTGAAGATCTAAAGTCAGGACCCACTGAAGCTTTCTTT
. | TRBJ2-6 | TRBV29-1 | few | CSHDKDGPVSSNVLTF | TGCAGCCACGATAAGGACGGCCCGGTATCGTCCAACGTCCTGACTTTC
TRBD1 | TRBJ2-7 | TRBV29-1 | . | CSVEVDRGNEQYF | TGCAGCGTTGAAGTGGACAGGGGTAACGAGCAGTACTTC